The TCR beta chain under discussion was sequenced for a study of CD8 T cells in ankylosing spondylitis. This CDR3 is built from 14 residues. CDR1 is LNHDA and CDR2 is SQIVND in the germline V gene (reference sequence). Trimming removed 5 bases at V and 6 bases at J, with 14 bases between. Each TCR beta library was made by quantitative 5'-RACE that incorporated molecular barcodes. Via MiXCR, TCRdb re-called the 5' RACE reads, giving one row per CDR3 protein. The table records 150,000 or so distinct CDR3 sequences, 30% to 35% of them present only once. Study-wide results and limits: A CD8+ phenotype characterized the disease-linked clones, which were relatively rare in peripheral blood. What seemed typical of ankylosing spondylitis blood was a TCR beta motif built from under 10 highly homologous variants. As reported, disease-linked clones showed significant enrichment in matched ankylosing spondylitis synovial fluid.

In its sample, this clonotype was seen a few times. No antigen is known for it. This clonotype was obtained from a male donor with ankylosing spondylitis. The J gene is TRBJ1-5, the V gene TRBV19, with D possibly being TRBD1 (6 bases). Sequencing was carried out using synovial fluid, either unsorted or a sorted T cell fraction (not recorded which). The CDR3, as DNA: TGTGCCAGTAGTGTGGGGGCCGGGCTTCAGCCCCAGCATTTT. It specifies CASSVGAGLQPQHF.